Presented here are 7 T cell receptor beta chains from one specimen sequenced in a study of cytomegalovirus exposure and HLA in healthy donors. In the PCR, 60 Vbeta and 13 Jbeta primers were used. Data came from immunoSEQ multiplex PCR; TCRdb stores just in-frame clones and leaves some out. The data contain under 200,000 clones, 60% to 80% of them seen just once; the ten biggest clones take up 2% to 3%. Sequencing was performed on PBMCs. All receptors come from a woman aged 40 to 55 in good health and CMV-seropositive.

The V and J genes are TRBV19 and TRBJ1-1, with D possibly being TRBD1 (5 bases). CDR3 size: 11 residues. V lost 7 bases and J 3 bases, leaving 6 bases between the germline ends. Germline lookup yields CDR1 LNHDA and CDR2 SQIVND (reference sequence). This CDR3 is CASIGDTEAFF. CDR3 nucleotide sequence: TGTGCCAGTATAGGGGACACTGAAGCTTTCTTT.

A remark on this clone: The junction differs from germline at one of its ends, possibly a read error. Here the CDR3 reads CASSSASGQNAEAFF. The CDR3 region has the DNA TGTGCCAGCAGCTCAGCGAGTGGCCAGAACGCTGAAGCTTTCTTT. This chain joins TRBV5-4 and TRBJ1-1, with D unclear. This CDR3 region has 15 residues. The germline V gene has CDR1 SGHNT and CDR2 YYREEE (reference sequence).

This rearrangement joins TRBV9 to TRBJ2-7; 10 nucleotides align to TRBD1. The CDR3 is 15 amino acids. CDR1 is SGDLS, CDR2 YYNGEE, per germline. V gave up 3 bases and J gave up 4 bases; unmatched junction bases: 7. The CDR3, as DNA: TGTGCCAGCAGCGCGAATGAGGGACAGGGGTACGAGCAGTACTTC. This translates into CASSANEGQGYEQYF.

The V gene is TRBV6-4, the J gene TRBJ2-2; D perhaps matches TRBD1 (5 bases). V lost 8 bases and J lost 1, with 11 bases in between. Germline V gene data show CDR1 as MRHNA and CDR2 as SNTAGT. The CDR3 is 14 residues long. The CDR3 DNA is TGTGCCAGCGCCAGGCAGGGGAACACCGGGGAGCTGTTTTTT. Translating gives CASARQGNTGELFF.

The rearrangement links TRBV30 to TRBJ1-5; D is undetermined. CDR3 length: 14 residues. The germline CDR1 and CDR2 sequences are GTSNPN and SVGIG (reference sequence). Trimming removed 2 bases from V and 2 bases from J, with 10 bases in between. CDR3 sequence reads: CAWSREAGNQPQHF. In DNA, the CDR3 is TGTGCCTGGAGTCGGGAGGCAGGCAATCAGCCCCAGCATTTT.

V usage is TRBV18 and J usage is TRBJ2-5; D may be TRBD1 (7 bases). CDR1 KGHSH and CDR2 LQKENI come from the germline V gene. The CDR3 has 17 residues. Between the trimmed V and J ends, which lost 0 bases and 1 base, there was a span of 15 bases. CDR3: CASSPPLAGGLQETQYF. The CDR3 nucleotides read TGTGCCAGCTCACCACCTTTGGCAGGGGGGCTCCAAGAGACCCAGTACTTC.

V gene TRBV4-3 combines with J gene TRBJ2-3, with 7 bases that match TRBD1. The junction had 11 bases not matched to a gene; V was cut back by 0 bases and J by 5 bases. The CDR3 spans 17 residues. Germline CDR1 reads LGHNA; CDR2 reads YSLEER. The DNA of the CDR3 is TGCGCCAGCAGCCAAGATCTGGTAACAGGGGCTGAAGATACGCAGTATTTT. This translates into CASSQDLVTGAEDTQYF.